This entry describes one TCR beta chain. Original methodology: Sequence data from immunoSEQ were junction-only and lacked quality scores; consequently, filtering differed. TCRdb's copy holds only in-frame clones and misses some; the assay was immunoSEQ multiplex PCR. V and J calls and clone size are as listed in that table; D and trimming were resolved from the DNA. Of 2 million to 3 million clones listed, 93% are singletons. This entry is derived from a study of shared clonotypes between healthy human individuals. The authors divided CD4+ cells into CD45RA+ naive and CD45RA-negative memory subsets. The CDR3 consists of 14 residues. Trimming took 5 bases from V and 4 from J, leaving 9 bases between them. Germline CDR1 is SGHAT and CDR2 is FQNNGV.

This clonotype originated in a man between 18 and 35 years old in good health. Some clones in this sample may be carry-over from other donors' samples. Sequences were obtained from naive CD4+ T cells from PBMCs. The subset: CD45RA+ positively selected. J is TRBJ1-6 and V is TRBV11-2; D unresolved. CDR3 amino acids: CASSAPPYNSPLHF. CDR3 DNA: TGTGCCAGCAGCGCCCCCCCTTATAATTCACCCCTCCACTTT.